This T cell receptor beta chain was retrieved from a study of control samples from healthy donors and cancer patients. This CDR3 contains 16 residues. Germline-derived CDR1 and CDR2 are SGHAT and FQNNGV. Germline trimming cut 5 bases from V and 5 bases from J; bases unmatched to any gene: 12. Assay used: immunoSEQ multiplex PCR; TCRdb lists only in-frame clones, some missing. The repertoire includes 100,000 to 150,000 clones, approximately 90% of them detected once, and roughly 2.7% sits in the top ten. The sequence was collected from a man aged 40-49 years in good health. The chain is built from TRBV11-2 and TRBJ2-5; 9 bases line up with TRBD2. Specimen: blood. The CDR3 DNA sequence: TGTGCCAGCAGCCCGGAGGGCGGGGGGGCTTGGGAGACCCAGTACTTC. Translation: CASSPEGGGAWETQYF.